This T cell receptor (beta chain) was retrieved from a study of T-cell reconstitution after alpha-beta-depleted transplantation in children. V was clipped by 5 bases and J by 5 bases, with 10 bases between them. The CDR3 spans 13 residues. Per germline, CDR1 MNHEY and CDR2 SVGAGI. Researchers prepared the TCRbeta library using unique molecular identifiers, the study reports. TCRdb re-analysed the PCR reads in MiXCR, keeping a single row per CDR3 protein. The table has about 360,000 distinct CDR3 sequences, 10% to 15% seen once. This clonotype has more than one count but fewer than ten. The V call is TRBV6-5, the J call TRBJ1-5; possible D gene TRBD1, 5 bases. Sequenced material: PBMCs, taken from the stem cell graft. This clonotype was sampled from a human donor who donated a stem cell graft to a child with Fanconi anemia. DNA of the CDR3: TGTGCCAGCAGTGGACATCGAGATCAGCCCCAGCATTTT. Its protein product is CASSGHRDQPQHF.